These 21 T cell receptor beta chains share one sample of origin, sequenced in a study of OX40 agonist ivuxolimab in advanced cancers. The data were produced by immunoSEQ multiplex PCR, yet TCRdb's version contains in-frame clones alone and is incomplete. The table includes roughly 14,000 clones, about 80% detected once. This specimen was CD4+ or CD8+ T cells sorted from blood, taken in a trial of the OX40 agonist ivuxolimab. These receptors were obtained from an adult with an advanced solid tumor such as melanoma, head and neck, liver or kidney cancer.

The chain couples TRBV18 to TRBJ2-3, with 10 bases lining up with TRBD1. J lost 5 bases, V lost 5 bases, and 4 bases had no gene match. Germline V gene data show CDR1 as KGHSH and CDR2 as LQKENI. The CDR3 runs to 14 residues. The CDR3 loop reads CASSTGQGRDTQYF. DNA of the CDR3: TGTGCCAGCTCAACGGGACAGGGGAGAGATACGCAGTATTTT.

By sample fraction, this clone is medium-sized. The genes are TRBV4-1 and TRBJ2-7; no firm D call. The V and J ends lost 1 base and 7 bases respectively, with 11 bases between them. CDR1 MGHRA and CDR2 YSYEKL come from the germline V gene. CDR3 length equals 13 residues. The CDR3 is CASSQGFSEEQYF. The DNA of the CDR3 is TGCGCCAGCAGCCAAGGTTTCTCGGAGGAGCAGTACTTC.

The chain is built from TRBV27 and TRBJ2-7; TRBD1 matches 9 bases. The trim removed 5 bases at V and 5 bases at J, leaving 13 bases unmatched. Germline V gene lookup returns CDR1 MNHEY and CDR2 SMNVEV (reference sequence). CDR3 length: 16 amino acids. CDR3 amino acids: CASSPSTGTGNDEQYF. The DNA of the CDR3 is TGTGCCAGCAGTCCCTCAACCGGGACAGGGAACGACGAGCAGTACTTC.

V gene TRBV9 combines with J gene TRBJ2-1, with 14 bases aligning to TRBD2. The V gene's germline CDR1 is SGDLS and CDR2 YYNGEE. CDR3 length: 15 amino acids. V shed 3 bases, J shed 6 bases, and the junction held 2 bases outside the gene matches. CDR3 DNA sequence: TGTGCCAGCAGCGAAGGGACTAGCGGGAGCAATGAGCAGTTCTTC. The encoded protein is CASSEGTSGSNEQFF.

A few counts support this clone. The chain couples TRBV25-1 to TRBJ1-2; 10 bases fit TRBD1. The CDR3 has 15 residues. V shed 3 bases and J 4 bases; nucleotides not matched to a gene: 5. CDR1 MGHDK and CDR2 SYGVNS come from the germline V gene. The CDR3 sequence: CASSDRRTGGYGYTF. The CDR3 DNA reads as TGTGCCAGCAGTGACCGACGGACAGGGGGCTATGGCTACACCTTC.

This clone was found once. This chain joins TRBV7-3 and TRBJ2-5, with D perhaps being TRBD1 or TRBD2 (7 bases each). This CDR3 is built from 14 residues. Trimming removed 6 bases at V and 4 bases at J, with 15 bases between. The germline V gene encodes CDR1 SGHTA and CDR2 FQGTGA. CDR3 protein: CASRPTGRAETQYF. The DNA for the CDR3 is TGTGCCAGCAGGCCGACAGGGAGGGCAGAGACCCAGTACTTC. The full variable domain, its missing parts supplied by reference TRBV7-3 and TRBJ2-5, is GAGVSQTPSNKVTEKGKYVELRCDPISGHTALYWYRQSLGQGPEFLIYFQGTGAADDSGLPNDRFFAVRPEGSVSTLKIQRTERGDSAVYLCASRPTGRAETQYFGPGTRLLVL.

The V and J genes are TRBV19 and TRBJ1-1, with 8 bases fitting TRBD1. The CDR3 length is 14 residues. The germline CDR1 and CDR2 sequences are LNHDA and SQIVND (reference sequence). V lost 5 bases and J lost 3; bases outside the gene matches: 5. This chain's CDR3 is CASSLTGGYTEAFF. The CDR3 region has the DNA TGTGCCAGTAGTCTTACAGGGGGGTACACTGAAGCTTTCTTT.

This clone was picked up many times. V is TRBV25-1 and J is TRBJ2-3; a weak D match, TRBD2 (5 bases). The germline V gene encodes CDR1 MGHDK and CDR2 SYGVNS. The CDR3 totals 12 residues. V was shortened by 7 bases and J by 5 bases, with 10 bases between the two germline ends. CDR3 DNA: TGTGCCAGCACGGAGGCCGGAGATACGCAGTATTTT. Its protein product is CASTEAGDTQYF.

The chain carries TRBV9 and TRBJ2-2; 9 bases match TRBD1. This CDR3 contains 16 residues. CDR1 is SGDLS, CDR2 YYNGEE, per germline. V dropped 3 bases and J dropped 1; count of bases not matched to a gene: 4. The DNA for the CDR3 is TGTGCCAGCAGCGGACCGGGACAGGGGAACACCGGGGAGCTGTTTTTT. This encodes CASSGPGQGNTGELFF.

Here the CDR3 reads CASSLAAGADTQYF. The CDR3 coding sequence is TGTGCCAGCAGCTTAGCGGCGGGAGCGGATACGCAGTATTTT. The gene calls are TRBV7-8 and TRBJ2-3; the match to TRBD2 covers 7 bases. V lost 0 bases and J lost 6; bases outside the gene matches: 3. There are 14 residues in the CDR3. The germline V gene encodes CDR1 SGHVS and CDR2 FQNEAQ.

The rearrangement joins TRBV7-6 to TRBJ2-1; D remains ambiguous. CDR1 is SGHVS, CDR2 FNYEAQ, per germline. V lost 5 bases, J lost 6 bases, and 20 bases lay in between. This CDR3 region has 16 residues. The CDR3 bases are TGTGCCAGCAGCCCCGAATGGGGTAAGGGTATCAATGAGCAGTTCTTC. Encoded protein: CASSPEWGKGINEQFF.

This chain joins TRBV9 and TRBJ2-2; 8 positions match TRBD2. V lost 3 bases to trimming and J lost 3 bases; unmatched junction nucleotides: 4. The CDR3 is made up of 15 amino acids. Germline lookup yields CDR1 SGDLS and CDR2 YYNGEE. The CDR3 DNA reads TGTGCCAGCAGCGGAACGGGAGGGTACACCGGGGAGCTGTTTTTT. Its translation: CASSGTGGYTGELFF.

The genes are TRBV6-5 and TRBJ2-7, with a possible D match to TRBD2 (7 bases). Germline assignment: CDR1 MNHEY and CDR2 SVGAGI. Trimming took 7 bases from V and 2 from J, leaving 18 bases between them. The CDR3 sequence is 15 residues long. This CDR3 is CASKGGQGNTYEQYF. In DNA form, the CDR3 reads TGTGCCAGCAAGGGGGGGCAGGGGAACACCTACGAGCAGTACTTC.

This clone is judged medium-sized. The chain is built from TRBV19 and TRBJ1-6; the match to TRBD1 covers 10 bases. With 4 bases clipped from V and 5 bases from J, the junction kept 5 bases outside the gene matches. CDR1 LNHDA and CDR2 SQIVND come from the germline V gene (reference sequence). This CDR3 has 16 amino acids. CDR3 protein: CASSTRQGADNSPLHF. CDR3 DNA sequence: TGTGCCAGTAGTACCCGACAGGGGGCAGATAATTCACCCCTCCACTTT.

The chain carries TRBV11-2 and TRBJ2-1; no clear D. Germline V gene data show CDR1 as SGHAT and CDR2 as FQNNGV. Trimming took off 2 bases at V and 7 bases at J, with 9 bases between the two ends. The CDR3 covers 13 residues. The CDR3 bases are TGTGCCAGCAGCTTAAGGGTAGGTAATGAGCAGTTCTTC. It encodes CASSLRVGNEQFF.

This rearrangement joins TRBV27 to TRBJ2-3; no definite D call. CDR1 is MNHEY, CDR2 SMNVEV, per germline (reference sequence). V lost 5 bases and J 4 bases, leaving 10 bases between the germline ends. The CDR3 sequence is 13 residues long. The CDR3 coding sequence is TGTGCCAGCAGTCCCTCCGGGCCAGATACGCAGTATTTT. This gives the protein CASSPSGPDTQYF.

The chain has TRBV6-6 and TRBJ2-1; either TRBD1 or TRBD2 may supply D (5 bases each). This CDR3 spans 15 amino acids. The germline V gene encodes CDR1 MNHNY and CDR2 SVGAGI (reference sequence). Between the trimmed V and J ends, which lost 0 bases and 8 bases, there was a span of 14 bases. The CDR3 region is CASSYSIGRDDEQFF. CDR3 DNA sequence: TGTGCCAGCAGTTACTCGATTGGCAGGGACGATGAGCAGTTCTTC.

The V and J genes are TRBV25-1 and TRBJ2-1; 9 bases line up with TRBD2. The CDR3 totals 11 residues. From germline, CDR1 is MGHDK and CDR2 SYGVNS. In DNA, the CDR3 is TGTGCGGGCGGGGGGGCCGATGAGCAGTTCTTC. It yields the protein CAGGGADEQFF.

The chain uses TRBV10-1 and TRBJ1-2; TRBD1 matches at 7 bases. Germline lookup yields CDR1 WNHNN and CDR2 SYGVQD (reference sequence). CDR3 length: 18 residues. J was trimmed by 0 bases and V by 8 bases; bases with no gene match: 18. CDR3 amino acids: CASGKGAPGSRPNYGYTF. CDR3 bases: TGCGCCAGCGGTAAGGGGGCTCCAGGGAGTAGGCCTAACTATGGCTACACCTTC.

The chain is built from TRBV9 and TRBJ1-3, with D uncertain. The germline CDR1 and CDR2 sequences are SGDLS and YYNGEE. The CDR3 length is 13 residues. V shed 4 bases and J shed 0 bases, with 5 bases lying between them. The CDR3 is CASSSSSGNTIYF. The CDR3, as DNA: TGTGCCAGCAGCAGCAGCTCTGGAAACACCATATATTTT.

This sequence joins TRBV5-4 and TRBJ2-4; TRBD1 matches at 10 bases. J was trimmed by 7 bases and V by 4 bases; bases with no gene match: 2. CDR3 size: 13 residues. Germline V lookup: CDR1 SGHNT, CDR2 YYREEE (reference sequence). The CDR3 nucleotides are TGTGCCAGCAGCCGGGACAGGGGCAACATTCAGTACTTC. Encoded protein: CASSRDRGNIQYF.